These 26 T cell receptor beta chains were all obtained from the same sample, sequenced in a study of cytomegalovirus exposure and HLA in healthy donors (TCRdb year 2017). Library method: the immunoSEQ multiplex PCR assay. A mixture of 60 forward primers for TCR Vbeta segments and 13 reverse primers for TCR Jbeta segments was used in the multiplex PCR. TCRdb took over this immuneACCESS table, retaining in-frame rearrangements with V and J assigned. Such tables are incomplete; in checked studies, under half of the missing clones stem from an unresolved V gene, and the remainder is unexplained. This sample comprises some 150,000 clones, about four fifths of them detected only once. Around 4.5% of the sample rests with the top ten. Sequenced input: PBMCs. These receptor sequences come from a woman in her forties in good health and CMV-seropositive.

This chain joins TRBV2 and TRBJ1-5; D not resolved. The CDR3 has 12 amino acids. Germline lookup yields CDR1 SNHLY and CDR2 FYNNEI. Trimming removed 5 bases at V and 7 bases at J, with 9 bases between. For the CDR3, the DNA is TGTGCCAGCAGTCCAACTTGGCAGCCCCAGCATTTT. Encoded protein: CASSPTWQPQHF.

DNA of the CDR3: TGTGCCAGCACCCTAGGGGGAACATTGAGCACCGGGGAGCTGTTTTTT. It encodes CASTLGGTLSTGELFF. This chain links TRBV7-3 with TRBJ2-2, with a weak D call TRBD1 (6 bases). Trimming removed 7 bases from V and 4 bases from J, with 19 bases in between. The CDR3 runs to 16 residues. Germline CDR1 SGHTA, CDR2 FQGTGA.

The sample holds one count of this clone. The chain couples TRBV29-1 to TRBJ1-2; TRBD1 matches at 7 bases. V shed 0 bases, J shed 1 base, and the junction held 5 bases outside the gene matches. This CDR3 contains 15 residues. Germline CDR1 and CDR2: SQVTM and ANQGSEA. The CDR3 DNA sequence: TGCAGCGTTGAAGACAGGGGGGAAAATAACTATGGCTACACCTTC. This gives the protein CSVEDRGENNYGYTF. The entire variable domain, with the rest obtained from reference TRBV29-1 and TRBJ1-2, is as follows: SAVISQKPSRDICQRGTSLTIQCQVDSQVTMMFWYRQQPGQSLTLIATANQGSEATYESGFVIDKFPISRPNLTFSTLTVSNMSPEDSSIYLCSVEDRGENNYGYTFGSGTRLTVV.

The chain uses TRBV28 and TRBJ2-2; weak D call: TRBD2 (5 bases). CDR1 is MDHEN and CDR2 is SYDVKM in the germline V gene. This CDR3 is built from 15 residues. V lost 3 bases and J lost 7, with 15 bases in between. As DNA, the CDR3 is TGTGCCAGCAGTTTGTCCCCGGTCCGGGGCGGGGAGCTGTTTTTT. Amino acid sequence: CASSLSPVRGGELFF. Drawing the rest from reference TRBV28 and TRBJ2-2, the complete variable domain is DVKVTQSSRYLVKRTGEKVFLECVQDMDHENMFWYRQDPGLGLRLIYFSYDVKMKEKGDIPEGYSVSREKKERFSLILESASTNQTSMYLCASSLSPVRGGELFFGEGSRLTVL.

V and J are TRBV19 and TRBJ2-5; 10 positions agree with TRBD1. CDR1 is LNHDA and CDR2 is SQIVND in the germline V gene (reference sequence). Trimming removed 1 base from V and 3 bases from J; junction bases left unmatched: 5. CDR3 size: 16 residues. The CDR3 is CASSIVPGQGKETQYF. The CDR3 DNA reads TGTGCCAGTAGTATAGTCCCGGGACAGGGGAAAGAGACCCAGTACTTC.

In its sample, this clone was seen a few times. The chain employs TRBV4-1 and TRBJ1-1, with D unclear. The germline V gene encodes CDR1 MGHRA and CDR2 YSYEKL. The CDR3 consists of 15 residues. Trimming cost V 0 bases and J 1 base, with 9 bases left between them. CDR3 sequence reads: CASSQDGVGNTEAFF. The CDR3 nucleotides are TGCGCCAGCAGCCAAGACGGGGTGGGGAACACTGAAGCTTTCTTT.

V gene TRBV7-3 combines with J gene TRBJ2-3, with TRBD2 identical over 12 bases. From germline, CDR1 is SGHTA and CDR2 FQGTGA. Trimming cost V 5 bases and J 3 bases; bases outside gene matches: 3. The CDR3 runs to 15 residues. The CDR3: CASSPSGGATDTQYF. CDR3 nucleotides: TGTGCCAGCAGCCCTAGCGGGGGGGCTACAGATACGCAGTATTTT.

This clone was seen a handful of times. V and J are TRBV10-3 and TRBJ1-2; D gene uncertain. The CDR3 totals 14 residues. Trimming pared 0 bases from V and 4 bases from J, leaving 9 bases between. The germline V gene has CDR1 ENHRY and CDR2 SYGVKD. Written as DNA, the CDR3 is TGTGCCATCAGTGAGTCGGCTGACATCTATGGCTACACCTTC. It is translated as CAISESADIYGYTF.

The chain couples TRBV19 to TRBJ2-1; possibly TRBD1 for D (6 bases). The germline V gene encodes CDR1 LNHDA and CDR2 SQIVND (reference sequence). CDR3 size: 18 residues. The V and J ends lost 3 bases and 12 bases respectively, with 30 bases between them. CDR3 loop: CASSMGDWSMTGPLSQFF. CDR3 DNA sequence: TGTGCCAGTAGTATGGGCGACTGGTCTATGACAGGACCTTTATCGCAGTTCTTC.

This chain uses TRBV5-6 with TRBJ2-3; 9 positions match TRBD2. Germline loops: CDR1 SGHDT, CDR2 YYEEEE. The V segment lost 6 bases and the J segment 4 bases; nucleotides outside the gene matches: 12. The CDR3 sequence is 16 residues long. CDR3 DNA sequence: TGTGCCAGCACAAAACGGGCGGGCGGGGGGGCAGATACGCAGTATTTT. This gives the protein CASTKRAGGGADTQYF.

The rearrangement links TRBV29-1 to TRBJ1-2; D may be TRBD1 (5 bases). From germline, CDR1 is SQVTM and CDR2 ANQGSEA. CDR3 size: 13 residues. Trimming removed 6 bases from V and 4 bases from J, with 15 bases in between. The DNA for the CDR3 is TGCAGCGTGAGGACAAAGTCAGGCTATGGCTACACCTTC. As protein: CSVRTKSGYGYTF.

J is TRBJ1-4 and V is TRBV19; the D is unclear. Trimming removed 3 bases from V and 3 bases from J, with 14 bases in between. There are 16 residues in the CDR3. CDR1 is LNHDA and CDR2 is SQIVND in the germline V gene (reference sequence). Here the CDR3 reads CASSIPPGGSNEKLFF. The CDR3 nucleotides are TGTGCCAGTAGTATCCCTCCGGGAGGTTCTAATGAAAAACTGTTTTTT.

The chain employs TRBV9 and TRBJ1-1; D is uncertain. Germline V gene lookup returns CDR1 SGDLS and CDR2 YYNGEE. The CDR3 covers 12 residues. V gave up 0 bases and J gave up 5 bases, with 5 bases separating them. CDR3 nucleotides: TGTGCCAGCAGCGTAGGAGAAACTGAAGCTTTCTTT. Protein sequence: CASSVGETEAFF.

The rearrangement links TRBV10-3 to TRBJ1-5; D unclear. This CDR3 comprises 13 residues. V was clipped by 0 bases and J by 6 bases, with 6 bases between them. Germline CDR1 and CDR2: ENHRY and SYGVKD. Written as DNA, the CDR3 is TGTGCCATCAGTGAGTCCGAGGGTCAGCCCCAGCATTTT. This codes for CAISESEGQPQHF.

Regarding this clone: Its ends do not fully match the called genes, so a read error is possible. This chain uses TRBV7-3 with TRBJ2-5; D may be TRBD2 (5 bases). Germline values: CDR1 SGHTA, CDR2 FQGTGA. This CDR3 has 13 amino acids. CDR3 in amino acids: CSSSLGSKETQYF. CDR3 sequence (DNA): TGTTCCAGCAGCTTAGGGAGTAAAGAGACCCAGTACTTC.

The rearrangement joins TRBV5-1 to TRBJ2-7; the match to TRBD2 covers 8 bases. The CDR3 contains 15 residues. The germline V gene has CDR1 SGHRS and CDR2 YFSETQ. The trim removed 4 bases at V and 0 bases at J, leaving 6 bases unmatched. The CDR3 DNA follows: TGCGCCAGCAGCCCTTCGGGGGGGACCTCCTACGAGCAGTACTTC. This translates into CASSPSGGTSYEQYF.

Comment on this clone: One end of the junction fails to match germline, which may point to a read error. V and J are TRBV7-9 and TRBJ1-2, with 11 bases identical to TRBD1. Germline values: CDR1 SEHNR, CDR2 FQNEAQ (reference sequence). CDR3 size: 16 residues. The CDR3 protein is CSSSSYMDRGRDGYTF. The CDR3 DNA sequence: TGTTCCAGCAGCTCATACATGGACAGGGGGCGGGATGGCTACACCTTC.

This rearrangement joins TRBV9 to TRBJ1-1; possible D gene TRBD1, 5 bases. This CDR3 has 16 residues. V was clipped by 0 bases and J by 4 bases, with 16 bases between them. The V gene's germline CDR1 is SGDLS and CDR2 YYNGEE. The CDR3 here is CASSVGRGAGITEAFF. The CDR3 region has the DNA TGTGCCAGCAGCGTAGGAAGAGGGGCGGGGATCACTGAAGCTTTCTTT.

The CDR3 nucleotides are TGCGCCAGCAGTGAGCCTAGGAACACTGAAGCTTTCTTT. It is translated as CASSEPRNTEAFF. This chain links TRBV10-2 with TRBJ1-1; D remains unclear. This CDR3 is built from 13 residues. Germline loops: CDR1 WSHSY, CDR2 SAAADI. Trimming pared 2 bases from V and 1 base from J, leaving 5 bases between.

The chain links TRBV14 to TRBJ1-3; 12 bases are a match to TRBD1. The CDR3 covers 19 residues. Trimming at V came to 3 bases and at J to 4 bases, leaving 13 bases not matched to a gene. In germline, CDR1 is SGHDN, CDR2 FVKESK. The CDR3 region is CASSQLIVRDRGLGNTIYF. The CDR3 nucleotides are TGTGCCAGCAGCCAGCTGATCGTCCGGGACAGGGGGCTAGGAAACACCATATATTTT. Together with reference TRBV14 and TRBJ1-3, the CDR3 gives the full variable domain: EAGVTQFPSHSVIEKGQTVTLRCDPISGHDNLYWYRRVMGKEIKFLLHFVKESKQDESGMPNNRFLAERTGGTYSTLKVQPAELEDSGVYFCASSQLIVRDRGLGNTIYFGEGSWLTVV.

This rearrangement joins TRBV6-5 to TRBJ2-7, with no clear D. From germline, CDR1 is MNHEY and CDR2 SVGAGI. Trimming removed 7 bases at V and 0 bases at J, with 10 bases between. This CDR3 has 13 residues. The CDR3 sequence: CASTTSNSYEQYF. Here the CDR3 DNA reads TGTGCCAGCACCACAAGTAACTCCTACGAGCAGTACTTC.

This clone came up a few times. The J gene is TRBJ1-1, the V gene TRBV18, with D hard to call. The CDR3 has 11 amino acids. Germline V gives CDR1 KGHSH, CDR2 LQKENI. Trimming pared 6 bases from V and 1 base from J, leaving 3 bases between. CDR3 region: CASSGNTEAFF. CDR3 DNA sequence: TGTGCCAGCTCCGGGAACACTGAAGCTTTCTTT. The full variable domain, completed using reference TRBV18 and TRBJ1-1, is NAGVMQNPRHLVRRRGQEARLRCSPMKGHSHVYWYRQLPEEGLKFMVYLQKENIIDESGMPKERFSAEFPKEGPSILRIQQVVRGDSAAYFCASSGNTEAFFGQGTRLTVV.

The gene calls are TRBV6-6 and TRBJ2-7; D uncertain. The germline V and J ends were trimmed by 2 bases and 0 bases, with 5 bases remaining between them. This CDR3 has 13 residues. Germline V CDR1 and CDR2: MNHNY, SVGAGI (reference sequence). In DNA, the CDR3 is TGTGCCAGCAGTTACCTCAGCTCCTACGAGCAGTACTTC. It translates to CASSYLSSYEQYF.

The rearrangement joins TRBV7-9 to TRBJ2-6; TRBD1 agrees at 7 bases. The junction had 10 bases not matched to a gene; V was cut back by 4 bases and J by 4 bases. The CDR3 totals 17 residues. Germline V gene data show CDR1 as SEHNR and CDR2 as FQNEAQ (reference sequence). The CDR3 reads CASSSNDRVGGANVLTF. The CDR3 region has the DNA TGTGCCAGCAGCTCAAACGACAGGGTAGGCGGGGCCAACGTCCTGACTTTC.

DNA of the CDR3: TGTGCCATCAGTGAGTCGACAGGGCATGGCTACACCTTC. Protein: CAISESTGHGYTF. The V gene is TRBV10-3, the J gene TRBJ1-2; 7 positions agree with TRBD1. The CDR3 extends over 13 amino acids. CDR1 ENHRY and CDR2 SYGVKD come from the germline V gene. The V and J ends lost 0 bases and 6 bases, in that order; junction bases with no gene match: 1.

This chain connects TRBV30 to TRBJ2-2; TRBD2 matches at 12 bases. The length of the CDR3 is 22 residues. Germline trimming cut 4 bases from V and 0 bases from J; bases unmatched to any gene: 21. Germline-derived CDR1 and CDR2 are GTSNPN and SVGIG (reference sequence). The CDR3 region is CAWTPETSGRSRPTTNTGELFF. DNA of the CDR3: TGTGCCTGGACCCCTGAGACTAGCGGGAGATCGCGCCCAACTACGAACACCGGGGAGCTGTTTTTT.